This T cell receptor (beta chain) emerged from a study of blood T cell repertoires in COVID-19. Study in general: The cDNA or gDNA used as material had been derived from T cells, B-cell-depleted T cells, or PBMCs.

Sequencing was performed with immunoSEQ multiplex PCR; in TCRdb, only in-frame clones are kept and a portion is missing. The sample holds about 55,000 clones, about 85% seen once. This CDR3 has 15 residues. V shed 1 base and J shed 2 bases, with 11 bases lying between them. CDR1 and CDR2 (germline): LGHDT, YNNKEL (reference sequence). The rearrangement uses TRBV3-1 (or the pseudogene TRBV3-2) and TRBJ2-5; unclear D gene. The TCR was taken from a human donor in a cohort sampled during active COVID-19. The sample consisted of peripheral blood. The CDR3 reads CASSQVFGAQETQYF. DNA of the CDR3: TGTGCCAGCAGCCAAGTCTTCGGAGCGCAAGAGACCCAGTACTTC.